These T cell receptor beta chains were read from a single sample in a study of T cell repertoires in aging, cancer and after chemotherapy. TCRdb used MiXCR to reprocess the multiplex PCR reads, holding one entry per CDR3 protein. The table lists over 8,000 distinct CDR3 sequences, about 38% of them singletons. The source material was blood. These receptors all stem from a human donor with a solid tumor. CDR3s include the opening cysteine and the closing phenylalanine or tryptophan. A D gene is named only where the DNA matches it firmly. The size of a clone is reported for some rows only, either as once, few or many, or as a class for expanded clones.

CDR3aa: CASSPARTEIDEQYF
CDR3nt: TGTGCCAGCAGTCCTGCCCGGACAGAGATTGACGAGCAGTACTTC
v_gene: TRBV5-6
abundance: .
j_gene: TRBJ2-7
d_gene: .

CDR3aa: CATKQGRGETQYF
CDR3nt: TGTGCCACGAAACAGGGGAGAGGAGAGACCCAGTACTTC
v_gene: TRBV6-5
abundance: .
j_gene: TRBJ2-5
d_gene: TRBD1

CDR3aa: CSGTGTANYGYTF
CDR3nt: TGCAGCGGTACAGGGACAGCGAACTATGGCTACACCTTC
v_gene: TRBV29-1
abundance: .
j_gene: TRBJ1-2
d_gene: TRBD1

CDR3aa: CASSPRDRGHEQFF
CDR3nt: TGTGCCAGCAGCCCCCGGGACAGGGGCCATGAGCAGTTCTTC
v_gene: TRBV11-3
abundance: few
j_gene: TRBJ2-1
d_gene: TRBD1

CDR3aa: CATSGGGGGYTF
CDR3nt: TGTGCCACCTCCGGCGGGGGCGGCGGCTACACCTTT
v_gene: TRBV10-3
abundance: .
j_gene: TRBJ1-2
d_gene: .

CDR3aa: CASSFRQGGQYF
CDR3nt: TGTGCCAGCAGCTTCCGACAGGGGGGGCAGTACTTC
v_gene: TRBV5-6
abundance: .
j_gene: TRBJ2-7
d_gene: TRBD1

CDR3aa: CASSAAGTSGSSYEQYF
CDR3nt: TGTGCCAGCAGCGCAGCTGGGACTAGCGGGAGCTCCTACGAGCAGTACTTC
v_gene: TRBV6-1
abundance: .
j_gene: TRBJ2-7
d_gene: TRBD2

CDR3aa: CAISDLKFEANEKLFF
CDR3nt: TGTGCCATCAGTGACCTAAAGTTCGAGGCTAATGAAAAACTGTTTTTT
v_gene: TRBV10-3
abundance: .
j_gene: TRBJ1-4
d_gene: .

CDR3aa: CASSFEASYEQYF
CDR3nt: TGTGCCAGCAGCTTTGAGGCCTCCTACGAGCAGTACTTC
v_gene: TRBV11-3
abundance: few
j_gene: TRBJ2-7
d_gene: .

CDR3aa: CASGTSGSYEQYF
CDR3nt: TGTGCCTCCGGGACTAGCGGCTCCTACGAGCAGTACTTC
v_gene: TRBV30
abundance: once
j_gene: TRBJ2-7
d_gene: TRBD2

CDR3aa: CAISEFPGQGGEQYF
CDR3nt: TGTGCCATCAGTGAGTTCCCGGGACAGGGTGGGGAGCAGTACTTC
v_gene: TRBV10-3
abundance: .
j_gene: TRBJ2-7
d_gene: TRBD1

CDR3aa: CASSYGYEQFF
CDR3nt: TGTGCCAGCAGTTACGGGTATGAGCAGTTCTTC
v_gene: TRBV6-5
abundance: .
j_gene: TRBJ2-1
d_gene: .

CDR3aa: CASRETGGAGDTQYF
CDR3nt: TGTGCCAGCAGGGAGACAGGGGGCGCAGGAGATACGCAGTATTTT
v_gene: TRBV27
abundance: .
j_gene: TRBJ2-3
d_gene: TRBD1

CDR3aa: CASSYTGTYGGTQYF
CDR3nt: TGTGCCAGCAGTTACACCGGGACATATGGAGGTACGCAGTATTTT
v_gene: TRBV6-6
abundance: .
j_gene: TRBJ2-3
d_gene: .

CDR3aa: CASSIVEGTGANVLTF
CDR3nt: TGTGCCAGTAGTATAGTGGAGGGAACTGGGGCCAACGTCCTGACTTTC
v_gene: TRBV19
abundance: medium-sized
j_gene: TRBJ2-6
d_gene: .

CDR3aa: CASSMGQSEDTQYF
CDR3nt: TGTGCCAGCAGCATGGGACAGTCGGAAGATACGCAGTATTTT
v_gene: TRBV13
abundance: .
j_gene: TRBJ2-3
d_gene: TRBD1

CDR3aa: CASSVTGRTSTDTQYF
CDR3nt: TGTGCCAGTAGTGTAACAGGACGGACTAGCACAGATACGCAGTATTTT
v_gene: TRBV19
abundance: medium-sized
j_gene: TRBJ2-3
d_gene: .

CDR3aa: CASSSTVGGTEAFF
CDR3nt: TGTGCCAGCAGTAGCACCGTTGGGGGCACTGAAGCTTTCTTT
v_gene: TRBV27
abundance: .
j_gene: TRBJ1-1
d_gene: .

CDR3aa: CASSQRAVATNEKLFF
CDR3nt: TGTGCCAGCTCACAAAGGGCGGTCGCAACTAATGAAAAACTGTTTTTT
v_gene: TRBV18
abundance: .
j_gene: TRBJ1-4
d_gene: .

CDR3aa: CASSFPHSYEQYF
CDR3nt: TGTGCCAGCAGCTTCCCCCATTCCTACGAGCAGTACTTC
v_gene: TRBV5-6
abundance: .
j_gene: TRBJ2-7
d_gene: .

CDR3aa: CASSPPTRLANNEQFF
CDR3nt: TGTGCCAGCAGTCCCCCCACTCGCCTAGCGAACAATGAGCAGTTCTTC
v_gene: TRBV12-3/TRBV12-4
abundance: .
j_gene: TRBJ2-1
d_gene: .

CDR3aa: CASSSAWEGGSNQPQHF
CDR3nt: TGTGCCAGCAGTTCCGCCTGGGAGGGGGGTAGCAATCAGCCCCAGCATTTT
v_gene: TRBV6-1
abundance: .
j_gene: TRBJ1-5
d_gene: .

CDR3aa: CASSLRRAGVFSTGELFF
CDR3nt: TGTGCCAGCAGCTTGAGGCGGGCAGGGGTTTTTTCCACCGGGGAGCTGTTTTTT
v_gene: TRBV5-6
abundance: .
j_gene: TRBJ2-2
d_gene: .

CDR3aa: CASRGQGLTEAFF
CDR3nt: TGTGCCAGTAGAGGACAGGGCTTGACTGAAGCTTTCTTT
v_gene: TRBV19
abundance: few
j_gene: TRBJ1-1
d_gene: TRBD1

CDR3aa: CASSPSGANYGYTF
CDR3nt: TGTGCCAGCAGCCCCAGTGGAGCGAACTATGGCTACACCTTC
v_gene: TRBV12-3/TRBV12-4
abundance: few
j_gene: TRBJ1-2
d_gene: .

CDR3aa: CASSELAGGPSTDTQYF
CDR3nt: TGTGCCAGCAGTGAACTAGCGGGGGGGCCTAGCACAGATACGCAGTATTTT
v_gene: TRBV6-1
abundance: few
j_gene: TRBJ2-3
d_gene: TRBD2

CDR3aa: CASITWTGDNSPLHF
CDR3nt: TGTGCCAGCATAACCTGGACAGGGGATAATTCACCCCTCCACTTT
v_gene: TRBV6-1
abundance: .
j_gene: TRBJ1-6
d_gene: TRBD1

CDR3aa: CASSSLTGGFYNEQFF
CDR3nt: TGTGCCAGCAGCTCGTTGACGGGGGGTTTTTACAATGAGCAGTTCTTC
v_gene: TRBV5-6
abundance: few
j_gene: TRBJ2-1
d_gene: TRBD2

CDR3aa: CAISDPAGAGGSDEQFF
CDR3nt: TGTGCCATCAGTGATCCGGCGGGGGCGGGAGGGAGCGATGAGCAGTTCTTC
v_gene: TRBV10-3
abundance: few
j_gene: TRBJ2-1
d_gene: TRBD2

CDR3aa: CASSPASGGPNEQFF
CDR3nt: TGTGCCAGCAGCCCGGCTAGCGGGGGGCCCAATGAGCAGTTCTTC
v_gene: TRBV5-5
abundance: few
j_gene: TRBJ2-1
d_gene: TRBD2

CDR3aa: CASSRGWGISGNTIYF
CDR3nt: TGTGCCAGTAGTAGAGGCTGGGGAATCTCTGGAAACACCATATATTTT
v_gene: TRBV19
abundance: .
j_gene: TRBJ1-3
d_gene: .

CDR3aa: CASSNPGSGLQGISGNEQFF
CDR3nt: TGTGCCAGCAGTAACCCTGGGAGCGGACTACAGGGGATATCGGGCAATGAGCAGTTCTTC
v_gene: TRBV6-6
abundance: few
j_gene: TRBJ2-1
d_gene: .

CDR3aa: CAWSTSGGWGNEQFF
CDR3nt: TGTGCCTGGAGCACTTCTGGAGGTTGGGGAAATGAGCAGTTCTTC
v_gene: TRBV30
abundance: .
j_gene: TRBJ2-1
d_gene: .

CDR3aa: CASSEKGRINSPLHF
CDR3nt: TGTGCCAGCAGTGAAAAAGGACGGATAAATTCACCCCTCCACTTT
v_gene: TRBV6-1
abundance: few
j_gene: TRBJ1-6
d_gene: .

CDR3aa: CASRERAYTDTQYF
CDR3nt: TGTGCCAGTAGGGAGCGGGCCTACACAGATACGCAGTATTTT
v_gene: TRBV19
abundance: .
j_gene: TRBJ2-3
d_gene: .

CDR3aa: CASSLPGTYKYF
CDR3nt: TGTGCCAGCAGCCTACCGGGCACGTATAAGTACTTC
v_gene: TRBV5-6
abundance: .
j_gene: TRBJ2-7
d_gene: .

CDR3aa: CASLRSGQSNEKLFF
CDR3nt: TGTGCCAGCCTCCGATCCGGGCAGAGTAATGAAAAACTGTTTTTT
v_gene: TRBV12-3/TRBV12-4
abundance: .
j_gene: TRBJ1-4
d_gene: .

CDR3aa: CASSPPRGGSETQYF
CDR3nt: TGTGCCAGCAGTCCCCCCAGGGGAGGATCAGAGACCCAGTACTTC
v_gene: TRBV6-5
abundance: few
j_gene: TRBJ2-5
d_gene: .

CDR3aa: CASTGGDTQYF
CDR3nt: TGTGCCAGCACGGGTGGGGATACGCAGTATTTT
v_gene: TRBV7-9
abundance: .
j_gene: TRBJ2-3
d_gene: .

CDR3aa: CASSDGPLYGYTF
CDR3nt: TGTGCCAGCAGTGACGGGCCTCTCTATGGCTACACCTTC
v_gene: TRBV6-5
abundance: few
j_gene: TRBJ1-2
d_gene: .

CDR3aa: CASSPGTSDYNEQFF
CDR3nt: TGTGCCAGCAGCCCCGGGACTAGCGACTACAATGAGCAGTTCTTC
v_gene: TRBV13
abundance: few
j_gene: TRBJ2-1
d_gene: TRBD2

CDR3aa: CSGGVGGENTEAFF
CDR3nt: TGCAGCGGTGGGGTCGGGGGGGAGAACACTGAAGCTTTCTTT
v_gene: TRBV29-1
abundance: few
j_gene: TRBJ1-1
d_gene: .

CDR3aa: CASSWAGGSGYEQYF
CDR3nt: TGCGCCAGCAGTTGGGCGGGAGGGTCCGGTTACGAGCAGTACTTC
v_gene: TRBV4-3
abundance: .
j_gene: TRBJ2-7
d_gene: TRBD2

CDR3aa: CASCISGHPTGELFF
CDR3nt: TGTGCCAGCTGCATCTCGGGACACCCCACCGGGGAGCTGTTTTTT
v_gene: TRBV19
abundance: few
j_gene: TRBJ2-2
d_gene: .

CDR3aa: CASSSSGSHTF
CDR3nt: TGTGCCAGCAGTTCGAGTGGAAGTCACACCTTC
v_gene: TRBV12-3/TRBV12-4
abundance: .
j_gene: TRBJ1-2
d_gene: .

CDR3aa: CASSPRGAGEQFF
CDR3nt: TGTGCCAGTAGCCCCCGGGGAGCGGGGGAGCAGTTCTTC
v_gene: TRBV19
abundance: .
j_gene: TRBJ2-1
d_gene: TRBD2

CDR3aa: CASSSLAGGTGELFF
CDR3nt: TGTGCCAGCAGCTCCCTAGCGGGGGGGACCGGGGAGCTGTTTTTT
v_gene: TRBV7-2
abundance: few
j_gene: TRBJ2-2
d_gene: TRBD2

CDR3aa: CAISEQRGVTDTQYF
CDR3nt: TGTGCCATCAGTGAACAGCGGGGGGTCACAGATACGCAGTATTTT
v_gene: TRBV10-3
abundance: .
j_gene: TRBJ2-3
d_gene: TRBD2

CDR3aa: CASSLGARGQPQHF
CDR3nt: TGCGCCAGCAGCTTGGGGGCTAGGGGTCAGCCCCAGCATTTT
v_gene: TRBV5-1
abundance: .
j_gene: TRBJ1-5
d_gene: .

CDR3aa: CASSHPGQPYGYTF
CDR3nt: TGTGCCAGCAGTCACCCTGGACAGCCTTATGGCTACACCTTC
v_gene: TRBV6-5
abundance: .
j_gene: TRBJ1-2
d_gene: .

CDR3aa: CSVSSVDSLNQPQHF
CDR3nt: TGCAGCGTTTCCTCCGTGGACAGCCTTAATCAGCCCCAGCATTTT
v_gene: TRBV29-1
abundance: .
j_gene: TRBJ1-5
d_gene: .

CDR3aa: CASSLGQGPVEQYF
CDR3nt: TGTGCCAGCAGCTTGGGACAGGGGCCCGTCGAGCAGTACTTC
v_gene: TRBV5-6
abundance: .
j_gene: TRBJ2-7
d_gene: TRBD1

CDR3aa: CASSASFESPLHF
CDR3nt: TGTGCCAGCAGTGCCTCCTTTGAATCACCCCTCCACTTT
v_gene: TRBV6-4
abundance: .
j_gene: TRBJ1-6
d_gene: .

CDR3aa: CSVDVIAEAFF
CDR3nt: TGCAGCGTTGATGTAATCGCGGAAGCTTTCTTT
v_gene: TRBV29-1
abundance: few
j_gene: TRBJ1-1
d_gene: .

CDR3aa: CASILGRRTGELFF
CDR3nt: TGTGCCAGCATCCTCGGGCGGCGCACCGGGGAGCTGTTTTTT
v_gene: TRBV12-3/TRBV12-4
abundance: medium-sized
j_gene: TRBJ2-2
d_gene: .

CDR3aa: CAWSVLGIMNTEAFF
CDR3nt: TGTGCCTGGAGTGTACTGGGGATTATGAACACTGAAGCTTTCTTT
v_gene: TRBV30
abundance: .
j_gene: TRBJ1-1
d_gene: .

CDR3aa: CASTIPGAVDYGYTF
CDR3nt: TGTGCCAGCACCATACCAGGGGCAGTGGACTATGGCTACACCTTC
v_gene: TRBV12-3/TRBV12-4
abundance: .
j_gene: TRBJ1-2
d_gene: .